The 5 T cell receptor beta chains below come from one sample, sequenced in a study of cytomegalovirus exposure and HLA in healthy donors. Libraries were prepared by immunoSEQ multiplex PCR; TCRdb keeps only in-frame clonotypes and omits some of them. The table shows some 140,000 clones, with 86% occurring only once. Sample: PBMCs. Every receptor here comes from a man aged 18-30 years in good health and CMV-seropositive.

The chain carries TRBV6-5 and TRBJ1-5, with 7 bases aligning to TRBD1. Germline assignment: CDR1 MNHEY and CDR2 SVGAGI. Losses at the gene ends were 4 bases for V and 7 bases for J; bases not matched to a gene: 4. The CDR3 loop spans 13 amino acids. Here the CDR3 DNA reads TGTGCCAGCAGTTGGGACAGAGGACAGCCCCAGCATTTT. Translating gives CASSWDRGQPQHF.

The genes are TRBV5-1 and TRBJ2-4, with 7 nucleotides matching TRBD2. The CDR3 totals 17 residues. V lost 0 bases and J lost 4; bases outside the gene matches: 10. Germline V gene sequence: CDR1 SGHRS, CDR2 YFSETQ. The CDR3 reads CASSLVAGVGSKNIQYF. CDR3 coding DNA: TGCGCCAGCAGCTTGGTCGCGGGAGTAGGGTCAAAAAACATTCAGTACTTC.

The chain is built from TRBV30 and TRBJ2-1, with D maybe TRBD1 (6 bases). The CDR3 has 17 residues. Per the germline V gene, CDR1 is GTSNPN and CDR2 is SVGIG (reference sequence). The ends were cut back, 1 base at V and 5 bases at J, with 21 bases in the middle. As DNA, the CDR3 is TGTGCCTGGAGTGGACGCCGCAGGGGATTATCAGACAATGAGCAGTTCTTC. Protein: CAWSGRRRGLSDNEQFF.

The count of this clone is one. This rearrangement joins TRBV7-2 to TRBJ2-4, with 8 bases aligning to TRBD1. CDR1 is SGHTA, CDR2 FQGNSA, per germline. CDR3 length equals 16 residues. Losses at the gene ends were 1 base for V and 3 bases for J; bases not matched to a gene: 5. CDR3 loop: CASSLGTGRNKNIQYF. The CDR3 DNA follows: TGTGCCAGCAGCTTAGGGACAGGGAGGAACAAAAACATTCAGTACTTC.

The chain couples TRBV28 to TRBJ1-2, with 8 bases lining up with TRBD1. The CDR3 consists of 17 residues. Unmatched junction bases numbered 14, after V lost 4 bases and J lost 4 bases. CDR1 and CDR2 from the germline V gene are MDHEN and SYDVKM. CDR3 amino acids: CASSSQGAPGVGYGYTF. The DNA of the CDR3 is TGTGCCAGCAGTTCGCAGGGGGCGCCCGGCGTAGGCTATGGCTACACCTTC.